These T cell receptor beta chains were read from a single sample in a study of post-analysis software for immune sequencing data. From the PCR reads, TCRdb called clonotypes with MiXCR, one entry per CDR3 protein. The data hold approximately 690,000 distinct CDR3 sequences, with 55% to 60% observed a single time. The sample taken for sequencing was blood. These receptors originate from a girl aged 2 to 9 with multiple sclerosis. Each CDR3 is given with its conserved first and last residue. The D gene is left open where the match is weak. Part of the rows lack a size; the others show once, few, many or a class for expanded clones.

D	V	J	size	CDR3	DNA
NA	TRBV9	TRBJ2-1	NA	CASSVAGSFYNEQFF	TGTGCCAGCAGCGTAGCAGGGTCTTTCTACAATGAGCAGTTCTTC
TRBD1	TRBV29-1	TRBJ2-1	NA	CSVQTGGNEQFF	TGCAGCGTTCAAACAGGGGGCAATGAGCAGTTCTTC
TRBD2	TRBV5-1	TRBJ2-5	NA	CASSPPSGTGQETQYF	TGCGCCAGCAGCCCACCAAGCGGGACCGGCCAAGAGACCCAGTACTTC
NA	TRBV6-5	TRBJ2-3	NA	CASSYSTGRDTQYF	TGTGCCAGCAGTTACTCGACCGGGCGGGATACGCAGTATTTT
NA	TRBV20-1	TRBJ1-5	once	CSTGRGSNQPQHF	TGCAGCACGGGGCGGGGGAGCAATCAGCCCCAGCATTTT
NA	TRBV12-3/TRBV12-4	TRBJ2-5	NA	CASIDGSGEQYF	TGTGCCAGCATTGACGGGTCTGGAGAGCAGTACTTC
NA	TRBV12-3/TRBV12-4	TRBJ1-2	NA	CASTSGGRLNGYTF	TGTGCCAGCACCTCGGGGGGCAGACTAAATGGCTACACCTTC
NA	TRBV5-1	TRBJ2-7	NA	CASQPGTPPGIQYF	TGCGCCAGCCAACCCGGGACCCCACCTGGGATTCAGTACTTC
TRBD1	TRBV12-3/TRBV12-4	TRBJ1-5	few	CASRAGQSNQPQHF	TGTGCCAGCAGGGCGGGACAGTCGAATCAGCCCCAGCATTTT
NA	TRBV29-1	TRBJ2-5	NA	CSAQAGWQAGQETQYF	TGCAGCGCGCAAGCGGGTTGGCAGGCCGGCCAAGAGACCCAGTACTTC
TRBD2	TRBV24-1	TRBJ2-5	NA	CATSEAGTSGAKETQYF	TGTGCCACCAGTGAGGCCGGGACTAGCGGGGCGAAAGAGACCCAGTACTTC
NA	TRBV12-3/TRBV12-4	TRBJ1-2	NA	CASSGRGAYGYTF	TGTGCCAGCAGTGGAAGGGGGGCCTATGGCTACACCTTC
NA	TRBV20-1	TRBJ2-5	NA	CSARDLAAQETQYF	TGCAGTGCTAGAGATTTAGCGGCACAAGAGACCCAGTACTTC
NA	TRBV7-2	TRBJ2-5	few	CASSPNLETQYF	TGTGCCAGCAGCCCGAATTTGGAGACCCAGTACTTC
NA	TRBV3-1	TRBJ2-1	NA	CASSFIISDEQFF	TGTGCCAGCAGCTTCATAATTAGCGATGAGCAGTTCTTC
NA	TRBV7-6	TRBJ2-3	NA	CASSITGSTDTQYF	TGTGCCAGCAGCATAACAGGGAGCACAGATACGCAGTATTTT
TRBD2	TRBV10-3	TRBJ2-1	NA	CAITAGASGRANEQFF	TGTGCCATCACCGCCGGGGCGAGCGGGAGGGCCAATGAGCAGTTCTTC
TRBD1	TRBV6-6	TRBJ1-1	NA	CASSNPGTAEAFF	TGTGCCAGCAGCAACCCAGGGACAGCCGAAGCTTTCTTT
TRBD1	TRBV7-8	TRBJ2-4	NA	CASSLGSWTGVPTIGKNIQYF	TGTGCCAGCAGCTTAGGTAGTTGGACAGGGGTCCCCACGATTGGCAAAAACATTCAGTACTTC
TRBD2	TRBV6-5	TRBJ2-5	NA	CASSSFRGGEQETQYF	TGTGCCAGCAGTTCTTTCCGGGGGGGAGAGCAAGAGACCCAGTACTTC
NA	TRBV12-3/TRBV12-4	TRBJ2-1	NA	CASSLGKEPEQFF	TGTGCCAGCAGTTTAGGGAAAGAGCCTGAGCAGTTCTTC
NA	TRBV7-9	TRBJ2-1	few	CASSSGVARGYSYNEQFF	TGTGCCAGCAGCTCCGGAGTTGCCCGAGGGTACTCCTACAATGAGCAGTTCTTC
TRBD2	TRBV20-1	TRBJ2-7	NA	CSASGLAASYEQYF	TGCAGTGCTAGTGGACTAGCGGCCTCCTACGAGCAGTACTTC
NA	TRBV5-1	TRBJ2-7	NA	CASRGLAGSSYEQYF	TGCGCCAGCAGGGGTCTGGCGGGAAGCTCCTACGAGCAGTACTTC
TRBD2	TRBV3-1	TRBJ2-1	NA	CASSQDRLATYNEQFF	TGTGCCAGCAGCCAAGATAGACTAGCGACCTACAATGAGCAGTTCTTC
NA	TRBV7-9	TRBJ2-3	NA	CASSLGGAWNTDTQYF	TGTGCCAGCAGCTTAGGGGGGGCCTGGAACACAGATACGCAGTATTTT
NA	TRBV5-5	TRBJ2-1	NA	CASSLEAGLPHNEQFF	TGTGCCAGCAGCTTGGAGGCTGGACTCCCGCACAATGAGCAGTTCTTC
TRBD1	TRBV6-2/TRBV6-3	TRBJ2-5	NA	CASSYDRDLWETQYF	TGTGCCAGCAGTTACGACAGGGATCTTTGGGAGACCCAGTACTTC
TRBD2	TRBV9	TRBJ2-3	few	CASSVGLAGLPSTDTQYF	TGTGCCAGCAGCGTAGGGCTAGCGGGCCTACCTAGCACAGATACGCAGTATTTT
NA	TRBV6-5	TRBJ1-2	NA	CASSKDQDLYGYTF	TGTGCCAGCAGTAAAGACCAGGACCTCTATGGCTACACCTTC
TRBD2	TRBV27	TRBJ2-7	NA	CASSLGSLAGALSYEQYF	TGTGCCAGCAGTCTCGGGTCCTTAGCGGGAGCCCTCTCCTACGAGCAGTACTTC
TRBD1	TRBV7-7	TRBJ2-1	NA	CASSLRQGGSYNEQFF	TGTGCCAGCAGCTTACGACAGGGTGGCTCCTACAATGAGCAGTTCTTC
TRBD2	TRBV4-2	TRBJ2-1	few	CASSQGTSDDEQFF	TGTGCCAGCAGCCAAGGGACTAGTGACGATGAGCAGTTCTTC
NA	TRBV11-2	TRBJ1-4	once	CASSLSGRNEKLFF	TGTGCCAGCAGCTTATCCGGACGGAATGAAAAACTGTTTTTT
NA	TRBV20-1	TRBJ2-1	few	CSARGLVSYNEQFF	TGCAGTGCTAGAGGACTAGTCTCCTACAATGAGCAGTTCTTC
TRBD2	TRBV12-3/TRBV12-4	TRBJ2-3	NA	CASSRGGATDTQYF	TGTGCCAGCAGTCGCGGGGGGGCAACAGATACGCAGTATTTT
NA	TRBV15	TRBJ2-5	once	CATSRRGTPVETQYF	TGTGCCACCAGCAGAAGAGGGACCCCCGTGGAGACCCAGTACTTC
NA	TRBV5-1	TRBJ1-2	once	CASSLGKWGENYGYTF	TGCGCCAGCAGCTTGGGAAAGTGGGGCGAGAACTATGGCTACACCTTC
TRBD2	TRBV6-6	TRBJ2-5	NA	CASKKKGGGYLQETQYF	TGTGCCAGCAAGAAAAAGGGCGGGGGGTATCTCCAAGAGACCCAGTACTTC
NA	TRBV7-3	TRBJ2-3	NA	CASSQRRTSTDTQYF	TGTGCCAGCAGCCAAAGACGAACGAGCACAGATACGCAGTATTTT
NA	TRBV5-1	TRBJ1-3	once	CASSYGTPGNTIYF	TGCGCCAGCAGCTACGGGACACCTGGAAACACCATATATTTT